This T cell receptor (beta chain) was retrieved from a study of CD4 T cells in relation to SARS-CoV-2 and coronaviruses. Study-level information: ViraFEST: approximately eleven-day antigen culture of PBMCs, then TCR beta CDR3 sequencing. Controls used an HIV-1 Nef peptide pool or no peptide.

Profiling relied on immunoSEQ multiplex PCR, and the TCRdb table lists in-frame clones only, not all of them. The table shows 23,000 or so clones, with 76% occurring only once. The unexposed donors gave CD4+ T cells in about 2011-2018, prior to COVID-19. After approximately ten days of culture, CD4+ T cells were isolated. Unexposed-donor CD4+ T cells were probed with SARS-CoV-2 S/N and four cold-coronavirus spikes, cells permitting. The CDR3 consists of 15 residues. Germline values: CDR1 SGHRS, CDR2 YFSETQ. Trimming took 7 bases from V and 0 from J; bases not matched to a gene: 6. General study findings and limits: No donor gave both pre-pandemic and post-infection samples.

A word on this clone: The antigen remains undetermined.

The rearrangement links TRBV5-1 to TRBJ2-3; 9 nucleotides align to TRBD2. The receptor was isolated from a human donor in good health. The sample comprised CD4+ T cells from PBMCs, cultured in vitro. The CDR3 nucleotides read TGCGCCAGCCACGGAACTAGCGGGAGCACAGATACGCAGTATTTT. It is translated as CASHGTSGSTDTQYF. Based on the CDR3 plus reference TRBV5-1 and TRBJ2-3, the full variable domain is KAGVTQTPRYLIKTRGQQVTLSCSPISGHRSVSWYQQTPGQGLQFLFEYFSETQRNKGNFPGRFSGRQFSNSRSEMNVSTLELGDSALYLCASHGTSGSTDTQYFGPGTRLTVL.